Below, 10 T cell receptor beta chains from the same sample are listed, as sequenced in a study of T cell clones after liver transplantation. The method was immunoSEQ multiplex PCR; TCRdb's version includes in-frame clones alone and lacks a portion of them. Altogether fewer than 65,000 clones are present, around 70% being singletons, with the ten largest covering around 8.9%. The input for sequencing was CD4+ T cells from blood, taken at the 22-month timepoint. These receptor sequences come from a human patient who received a liver transplant. Some of the T cells may derive from the graft donor.

This clone occurred once. The rearrangement links TRBV6-6 to TRBJ2-3; TRBD2 matches 10 bases. V was pared by 5 bases and J by 0 bases, with 2 bases of the junction left unmatched. In germline, CDR1 is MNHNY, CDR2 SVGAGI (reference sequence). This CDR3 region has 15 residues. The CDR3 nucleotides are TGTGCCAGCAGTGAGCGGGGGGGGAGCACAGATACGCAGTATTTT. This gives the protein CASSERGGSTDTQYF.

This clone was observed a handful of times. The chain couples TRBV11-2 to TRBJ2-1; possibly TRBD2 for D (5 bases). The V gene lost 4 bases and the J gene lost 7 bases, with 11 bases spanning the gap. The CDR3 totals 13 residues. Per the germline V gene, CDR1 is SGHAT and CDR2 is FQNNGV. This chain's CDR3 is CASSWAPGNEQFF. Written as DNA, the CDR3 is TGTGCCAGCAGCTGGGCCCCGGGGAATGAGCAGTTCTTC.

This chain connects TRBV28 to TRBJ2-3, with 10 bases matching TRBD2. Germline-derived CDR1 and CDR2 are MDHEN and SYDVKM. This CDR3 has 19 amino acids. V was pared by 5 bases and J by 4 bases, with 18 bases of the junction left unmatched. The CDR3 spells CASSPPLAGGRLGADTQYF. CDR3 DNA: TGTGCCAGCAGTCCCCCCTTAGCGGGGGGAAGGCTGGGAGCAGATACGCAGTATTTT.

The V call is TRBV7-6, the J call TRBJ1-1; maybe TRBD1 (6 bases). V was cut by 4 bases and J by 5 bases, with 17 bases left in between. CDR3 size: 15 residues. Per the germline V gene, CDR1 is SGHVS and CDR2 is FNYEAQ. The CDR3 sequence: CASSSTAGAGTEAFF. The DNA for the CDR3 is TGTGCCAGCAGCTCGACGGCAGGGGCCGGAACTGAAGCTTTCTTT. The variable domain in full, completed from reference TRBV7-6 and TRBJ1-1, reads GAGVSQSPRYKVTKRGQDVALRCDPISGHVSLYWYRQALGQGPEFLTYFNYEAQQDKSGLPNDRFSAERPEGSISTLTIQRTEQRDSAMYRCASSSTAGAGTEAFFGQGTRLTVV.

This clone was detected once. The rearrangement uses TRBV15 and TRBJ1-5; possibly TRBD1 for D (5 bases). The ends were cut back, 4 bases at V and 5 bases at J, with 9 bases in the middle. CDR3 length: 13 amino acids. CDR1 LNHNV and CDR2 YYDKDF come from the germline V gene (reference sequence). This CDR3 is CATSTEGYQPQHF. The CDR3 nucleotides read TGTGCCACCAGCACCGAGGGGTATCAGCCCCAGCATTTT.

The chain employs TRBV11-2 and TRBJ2-5; no firm D call. The CDR3 is made up of 14 amino acids. Between the trimmed V and J ends, which lost 6 bases and 5 bases, there was a span of 16 bases. The germline gives CDR1 SGHAT, CDR2 FQNNGV. Here the CDR3 reads CASRTIRARETQYF. CDR3 in DNA: TGTGCCAGCAGGACAATACGAGCCCGGGAGACCCAGTACTTC.

The chain links TRBV7-9 to TRBJ2-3; TRBD1 might be the D (6 bases). This CDR3 spans 15 amino acids. Per germline, CDR1 SEHNR and CDR2 FQNEAQ (reference sequence). Trimming took off 5 bases at V and 0 bases at J, with 12 bases between the two ends. CDR3 region: CASSTRGTSTDTQYF. DNA of the CDR3: TGTGCCAGCAGCACCAGGGGAACTAGCACAGATACGCAGTATTTT.

This chain links TRBV7-6 with TRBJ1-5; weak D call: TRBD1 (5 bases). The V end was cut by 5 bases, the J end by 3 bases, with 8 bases between. The CDR3 runs to 13 residues. Per the germline V gene, CDR1 is SGHVS and CDR2 is FNYEAQ. CDR3 coding DNA: TGTGCCAGCAGCCGGGACCTCAATCAGCCCCAGCATTTT. Translating gives CASSRDLNQPQHF.

V usage is TRBV18 and J usage is TRBJ1-2; D not certain. The germline V and J ends were trimmed by 1 base and 3 bases, with 6 bases remaining between them. This CDR3 comprises 13 residues. Germline CDR1 is KGHSH and CDR2 is LQKENI. The CDR3: CASSPQGDYGYTF. The CDR3 DNA reads as TGTGCCAGCTCACCACAGGGAGACTATGGCTACACCTTC.

DNA of the CDR3: TGTGCCAGCAGTTCTTTCTACGCGGTCAGGGCGATGGGCTACACCTTC. Translating it yields CASSSFYAVRAMGYTF. The chain carries TRBV28 and TRBJ1-2, with D tentatively TRBD1 (5 bases). Per the germline V gene, CDR1 is MDHEN and CDR2 is SYDVKM. The V end was cut by 4 bases, the J end by 8 bases, with 23 bases between. The CDR3 is made up of 16 amino acids.